This T cell receptor beta chain came from a study of T-cell reconstitution after alpha-beta-depleted transplantation in children. This clonotype was observed many times. Its antigen is currently unknown. The TCRbeta library incorporated unique molecular identifiers. Each CDR3 protein gets one entry after TCRdb re-called the PCR reads with MiXCR. The sample lists hundreds of thousands of distinct CDR3 sequences, roughly 16% seen once, with around 5.3% in the top ten. The CDR3 is 15 residues long. Germline lookup yields CDR1 KGHDR and CDR2 SFDVKD. J gave up 5 bases and V 4 bases, and 5 bases lay outside the gene matches. General observations from the study: Newly produced T cells mostly accounted for T-cell counts and diversity one year post-transplant. Alpha-beta T cells present about two months after transplant were reported to originate from several hundred expanded graft clones. The origin of high day-60 TCRbeta diversity in some patients lay in surviving recipient T cells and thymic progenitors.

The chain combines TRBV24-1 with TRBJ2-7, with 12 bases lining up with TRBD2. The clonotype comes from a male patient between 10 and 17 years old who had a stem cell transplant for acute lymphoblastic leukemia, so the T cells may come from the graft donor. The sample consisted of PBMCs, mostly from graft donor cells, taken 360 days after TCRalphabeta/CD19-depleted stem cell transplant. CDR3 sequence reads: CATSEMTSGRHEQYF. CDR3 in DNA: TGTGCCACCAGTGAAATGACTAGCGGGAGACACGAGCAGTACTTC.